These 27 T cell receptor beta chains were sequenced from one sample in a study of monozygotic twins with inflammatory bowel disease. Each CDR3 protein gets one entry in TCRdb, which reprocessed the 5' RACE reads and gives no DNA. The listing contains around 370,000 distinct CDR3 sequences. Sample: blood. Receptors originate from a human donor with ulcerative colitis or Crohn's disease, or a healthy co-twin of an affected twin (not recorded which).

J is TRBJ1-6 and V is TRBV4-3; the TCRdb call, TRBD1, lacks DNA for checking. The length of the CDR3 is 16 residues. Germline values: CDR1 LGHNA, CDR2 YSLEER. The CDR3 spells CASSRLTGEGYSPLHF.

The chain is built from TRBV19 and TRBJ2-3; lacking DNA, the TRBD2 call made by TCRdb goes unchecked. Per germline, CDR1 LNHDA and CDR2 SQIVND (reference sequence). The CDR3 is 17 residues long. The CDR3 sequence is CASSSSAGGYSTDTQYF.

The chain links TRBV7-6 to TRBJ2-1; TCRdb gives TRBD2 as the D gene, but with no DNA this cannot be confirmed. Germline V gene lookup returns CDR1 SGHVS and CDR2 FNYEAQ. The CDR3 totals 15 residues. CDR3 amino acids: CASSLGTSEYNEQFF.

The chain joins TRBV4-2 to TRBJ2-7; the TCRdb call, TRBD1, lacks DNA for checking. Germline V gives CDR1 LGHNA, CDR2 YNFKEQ. The CDR3 has 15 residues. The chain's CDR3 is CASSQNRDTSYEQYF.

The V and J genes are TRBV6-5 and TRBJ1-1; TCRdb's D call of TRBD1 is untestable without DNA. The CDR3 is made up of 16 amino acids. Germline values: CDR1 MNHEY, CDR2 SVGAGI. CDR3 protein: CASSWRAGTANTEAFF.

The chain couples TRBV18 to TRBJ2-7; TCRdb calls TRBD1, which cannot be checked without DNA. Germline V CDR1 and CDR2: KGHSH, LQKENI. This CDR3 is 14 amino acids long. CDR3: CASSSRDSRSEQYF.

The chain combines TRBV7-6 with TRBJ2-5; the TCRdb call, TRBD2, lacks DNA for checking. Germline CDR1 is SGHVS and CDR2 is FNYEAQ. The CDR3 extends over 13 amino acids. The chain's CDR3 is CASSRSGGVTQYF.

The chain is built from TRBV14 and TRBJ1-1. Germline V gene lookup returns CDR1 SGHDN and CDR2 FVKESK. This CDR3 is 14 amino acids long. CDR3 protein: CASSQDVSYTEAFF.

The chain carries TRBV19 and TRBJ2-5; TCRdb indicates TRBD2, and absent DNA this call remains unverified. Germline lookup yields CDR1 LNHDA and CDR2 SQIVND (reference sequence). This CDR3 comprises 16 residues. CDR3 protein: CASSGGTRSTGETQYF.

CDR3 protein: CASSLVGLAYAWETQYF. The genes are TRBV11-2 and TRBJ2-5; the D call from TCRdb, TRBD2, cannot be confirmed without DNA. CDR3 length: 17 amino acids. Germline V gene data show CDR1 as SGHAT and CDR2 as FQNNGV.

The rearrangement uses TRBV7-8 and TRBJ2-5; with no DNA, the TCRdb D assignment of TRBD2 cannot be verified. The CDR3 is 20 amino acids. CDR1 and CDR2 from the germline V gene are SGHVS and FQNEAQ. CDR3 loop: CASSSPGGIAGISAQETQYF.

V gene TRBV28 combines with J gene TRBJ2-7; there is no DNA to check the TCRdb D call of TRBD1. The CDR3 is 17 amino acids. Germline lookup yields CDR1 MDHEN and CDR2 SYDVKM. CDR3 amino acids: CASHPRDTLIFSYEQYF.

V gene TRBV5-1 combines with J gene TRBJ2-2; TCRdb proposes TRBD1, but this gene call is untestable without DNA. CDR3 size: 13 residues. Germline lookup yields CDR1 SGHRS and CDR2 YFSETQ. This CDR3 is CASKYDSAGELFF.

V is TRBV20-1 and J is TRBJ1-2; with no DNA, the TCRdb D assignment of TRBD1 cannot be verified. This CDR3 is built from 13 residues. Germline V gene data show CDR1 as DFQATT and CDR2 as SNEGSKA (reference sequence). CDR3 sequence: CSAAQGTNYGYTF.

The rearrangement links TRBV7-2 to TRBJ1-2; TCRdb picks TRBD1, but there is no DNA to check that call. Germline loops: CDR1 SGHTA, CDR2 FQGNSA. The CDR3 length is 17 residues. This CDR3 is CASSSGGAGSTSYGYTF.

This chain links TRBV12-3 or TRBV12-4 with TRBJ1-6. The CDR3 spans 15 residues. The CDR3 reads CASSLGGGGDSPLHF.

This rearrangement joins TRBV5-6 to TRBJ2-2; TCRdb's D gene call, TRBD1, goes unchecked for lack of DNA. Germline loops: CDR1 SGHDT, CDR2 YYEEEE. There are 18 residues in the CDR3. CDR3 protein: CASSGRTGAIANTGELFF. Full variable domain (rest looked up from reference TRBV5-6 and TRBJ2-2): DAGVTQSPTHLIKTRGQQVTLRCSPKSGHDTVSWYQQALGQGPQFIFQYYEEEERQRGNFPDRFSGHQFPNYSSELNVNALLLGDSALYLCASSGRTGAIANTGELFFGEGSRLTVL.

The CDR3 protein is CASSHPGADTQYF. The rearrangement uses TRBV7-3 and TRBJ2-3; the D call from TCRdb, TRBD1, cannot be confirmed without DNA. Germline V gene sequence: CDR1 SGHTA, CDR2 FQGTGA. This CDR3 spans 13 amino acids.

The rearrangement uses TRBV4-3 and TRBJ2-7; the D call from TCRdb, TRBD1, cannot be confirmed without DNA. This CDR3 comprises 17 residues. Germline V gives CDR1 LGHNA, CDR2 YSLEER. The CDR3 loop reads CASSQDPQRGLAYEQYF.

J is TRBJ2-7 and V is TRBV7-2; TCRdb's D gene call, TRBD1, goes unchecked for lack of DNA. The germline gives CDR1 SGHTA, CDR2 FQGNSA. The CDR3 has 17 residues. The CDR3 reads CASSLMWQIPGQSEQYF. The full variable domain, its missing parts supplied by reference TRBV7-2 and TRBJ2-7, is GAGVSQSPSNKVTEKGKDVELRCDPISGHTALYWYRQSLGQGLEFLIYFQGNSAPDKSGLPSDRFSAERTGGSVSTLTIQRTQQEDSAVYLCASSLMWQIPGQSEQYFGPGTRLTVT.

The V and J genes are TRBV5-6 and TRBJ1-2; the D call from TCRdb, TRBD1, cannot be confirmed without DNA. CDR3 length equals 14 residues. Looked up from germline, CDR1 is SGHDT and CDR2 is YYEEEE. The CDR3 reads CASSPIGQTYGYTF.

The gene calls are TRBV19 and TRBJ2-1; TCRdb returns TRBD1, unconfirmable since there is no DNA. Per germline, CDR1 LNHDA and CDR2 SQIVND (reference sequence). The CDR3 runs to 14 residues. CDR3 residues: CASSIRTGRQEQFF. Full variable domain (outside the CDR3, taken from reference TRBV19 and TRBJ2-1): DGGITQSPKYLFRKEGQNVTLSCEQNLNHDAMYWYRQDPGQGLRLIYYSQIVNDFQKGDIAEGYSVSREKKESFPLTVTSAQKNPTAFYLCASSIRTGRQEQFFGPGTRLTVL.

The chain has TRBV2 and TRBJ2-3; TCRdb indicates TRBD1, and absent DNA this call remains unverified. The germline V gene encodes CDR1 SNHLY and CDR2 FYNNEI. There are 14 residues in the CDR3. CDR3 region: CASRKTGGTDTQYF.

The rearrangement uses TRBV11-2 and TRBJ2-3; TCRdb reports TRBD2, a call that lacks DNA to check it against. Germline loops: CDR1 SGHAT, CDR2 FQNNGV. The CDR3 loop spans 15 amino acids. The CDR3 region is CASSLEPDSVDTQYF.

CDR3 protein: CSQTSDRRDTQYF. V gene TRBV29-1 combines with J gene TRBJ2-3; the TCRdb call, TRBD1, lacks DNA for checking. From germline, CDR1 is SQVTM and CDR2 ANQGSEA. The CDR3 is 13 residues long.

This sequence joins TRBV6-2 or TRBV6-3 and TRBJ1-1; lacking DNA, the TRBD1 call made by TCRdb goes unchecked. The length of the CDR3 is 16 residues. Germline V gives CDR1 MNHEY, CDR2 SVGEGT. The CDR3 loop is CATKTLDRGRDTEAFF.

This sequence joins TRBV12-3 or TRBV12-4 and TRBJ2-5; TCRdb proposes TRBD1, but this gene call is untestable without DNA. CDR3 length equals 13 residues. The CDR3 spells CPRVKGAEETQNF.